This is a list of T cell receptor beta chains from one sample in a study of T cell responses to AZD1222 COVID-19 vaccine. Produced via immunoSEQ multiplex PCR; TCRdb's table is partial and in-frame only. The sample contains some 150,000 clones, 90% of which appear only once. The starting material was peripheral blood, obtained on day 0 of AZD1222 vaccination. The source of these receptors is an adult in good health. Both conserved end residues are part of each CDR3. The D gene is left open where the match is weak. Size tells how often a clone was seen (once, few, many) or the class of an expanded clone, and some rows leave it out.

clone_size: NA
v_call: TRBV5-8
j_call: TRBJ2-7
cdr3_length: 17
d_call: TRBD2
cdr3_nt: TGTGCCAGCAGCTTGGTCATAGGACTAGCGGGAGATGACGAGCAGTACTTC
cdr3_aa: CASSLVIGLAGDDEQYF

clone_size: NA
v_call: TRBV18
j_call: TRBJ1-1
cdr3_length: 14
d_call: NA
cdr3_nt: TGTGCCAGCTCAGCCGACAGACTGAACACTGAAGCTTTCTTT
cdr3_aa: CASSADRLNTEAFF

clone_size: NA
v_call: TRBV5-4
j_call: TRBJ1-1
cdr3_length: 15
d_call: NA
cdr3_nt: TGTGCCAGCAGCCACCGTAGGGAACCCCGTCCTGAAGCTTTCTTT
cdr3_aa: CASSHRREPRPEAFF

clone_size: NA
v_call: TRBV5-4
j_call: TRBJ2-1
cdr3_length: 14
d_call: TRBD2
cdr3_nt: TGTGCCAGCAGCTTAGGACTAGCGGGAGATGAGCAGTTCTTC
cdr3_aa: CASSLGLAGDEQFF

clone_size: NA
v_call: TRBV28
j_call: TRBJ1-1
cdr3_length: 15
d_call: NA
cdr3_nt: TGTGCCAGCAGTTCACAAGACAGGCAGAACACTGAAGCTTTCTTT
cdr3_aa: CASSSQDRQNTEAFF

clone_size: NA
v_call: TRBV11-1
j_call: TRBJ1-2
cdr3_length: 14
d_call: NA
cdr3_nt: TGTGCCAGCAGCGCGCAGGGGAGCTACTATGGCTACACCTTC
cdr3_aa: CASSAQGSYYGYTF

clone_size: NA
v_call: TRBV4-1
j_call: TRBJ1-2
cdr3_length: 14
d_call: NA
cdr3_nt: TGCGCCAGCAGCCAAGAACCCCAGGGAACGCGCTACACCTTC
cdr3_aa: CASSQEPQGTRYTF

clone_size: once
v_call: TRBV18
j_call: TRBJ2-1
cdr3_length: 16
d_call: TRBD2
cdr3_nt: TGTGCCAGCTCACCACCGGGGACTAGCGAAACGAATGAGCAGTTCTTC
cdr3_aa: CASSPPGTSETNEQFF

clone_size: few
v_call: TRBV7-9
j_call: TRBJ2-1
cdr3_length: 15
d_call: NA
cdr3_nt: TGTGCCAGCAGCTCCCGGGTCCCTCAAGCCAATGAGCAGTTCTTC
cdr3_aa: CASSSRVPQANEQFF

clone_size: NA
v_call: TRBV9
j_call: TRBJ2-5
cdr3_length: 16
d_call: TRBD1
cdr3_nt: TGTGCCAGCAGCGTAGAGGGGGCCCGGACTCTAGAGACCCAGTACTTC
cdr3_aa: CASSVEGARTLETQYF

clone_size: NA
v_call: TRBV6-2/TRBV6-3
j_call: TRBJ1-2
cdr3_length: 14
d_call: NA
cdr3_nt: TGTGCCAGCAGTCCCCTAGGGGAAGGCTATGGCTACACCTTC
cdr3_aa: CASSPLGEGYGYTF

clone_size: NA
v_call: TRBV19
j_call: TRBJ1-5
cdr3_length: 15
d_call: TRBD1
cdr3_nt: TGTGCCAGCCAGAAACAGGGGGCTGGGAATCAGCCCCAGCATTTT
cdr3_aa: CASQKQGAGNQPQHF

clone_size: NA
v_call: TRBV5-5
j_call: TRBJ1-3
cdr3_length: 17
d_call: NA
cdr3_nt: TGTGCCAGCAGCTCTTACGGGGCGTCTAGCTCTGGAAACACCATATATTTT
cdr3_aa: CASSSYGASSSGNTIYF

clone_size: NA
v_call: TRBV15
j_call: TRBJ2-6
cdr3_length: 14
d_call: NA
cdr3_nt: TGTGCCACCAGCAGGGGTTCTGGGGCCAACGTCCTGACTTTC
cdr3_aa: CATSRGSGANVLTF

clone_size: NA
v_call: TRBV28
j_call: TRBJ2-3
cdr3_length: 14
d_call: TRBD2
cdr3_nt: TGTGCCAGCTGGGTAGCGGGAGCGTCAGATACGCAGTATTTT
cdr3_aa: CASWVAGASDTQYF

clone_size: NA
v_call: TRBV9
j_call: TRBJ1-2
cdr3_length: 14
d_call: NA
cdr3_nt: TGTGCCAGCAGCGTAGAAACCTCCAGGGGCGGCTACACCTTC
cdr3_aa: CASSVETSRGGYTF

clone_size: NA
v_call: TRBV29-1
j_call: TRBJ2-7
cdr3_length: 15
d_call: NA
cdr3_nt: TGCAGCGTTCATGCCGTAGCAAGGGGTCAATACGAGCAGTACTTC
cdr3_aa: CSVHAVARGQYEQYF

clone_size: NA
v_call: TRBV5-8
j_call: TRBJ1-4
cdr3_length: 16
d_call: NA
cdr3_nt: TGTGCCAGCAGCTTAAGGAGGGTTGCAACTAATGAAAAACTGTTTTTT
cdr3_aa: CASSLRRVATNEKLFF

clone_size: NA
v_call: TRBV18
j_call: TRBJ1-2
cdr3_length: 15
d_call: TRBD1
cdr3_nt: TGTGCCAGCTCACCGGGGACAGAGGACTACTATGGCTACACCTTC
cdr3_aa: CASSPGTEDYYGYTF

clone_size: once
v_call: TRBV7-9
j_call: TRBJ1-2
cdr3_length: 16
d_call: TRBD1
cdr3_nt: TGTGCCAGCAGCTTAGCTTTTAGGACAGGGGAGTATGGCTACACCTTC
cdr3_aa: CASSLAFRTGEYGYTF

clone_size: NA
v_call: TRBV19
j_call: TRBJ1-1
cdr3_length: 15
d_call: TRBD1
cdr3_nt: TGTGCCAGTAGTATCCAGGGGGCACCGAACACTGAAGCTTTCTTT
cdr3_aa: CASSIQGAPNTEAFF

clone_size: NA
v_call: TRBV24-1
j_call: TRBJ2-7
cdr3_length: 14
d_call: TRBD1
cdr3_nt: TGTGCCACCAGTGATGGGGACAGGGGCCACGAGCAGTACTTC
cdr3_aa: CATSDGDRGHEQYF

clone_size: NA
v_call: TRBV27
j_call: TRBJ2-1
cdr3_length: 16
d_call: TRBD2
cdr3_nt: TGTGCCAGCAGTTTCCCCGGACTAGCGGTTTACAATGAGCAGTTCTTC
cdr3_aa: CASSFPGLAVYNEQFF

clone_size: NA
v_call: TRBV12-3/TRBV12-4
j_call: TRBJ1-2
cdr3_length: 13
d_call: NA
cdr3_nt: TGTGCCACTTGGGGCCAAAGGTCCCATGGCTACACCTTC
cdr3_aa: CATWGQRSHGYTF

clone_size: once
v_call: TRBV12-3/TRBV12-4
j_call: TRBJ1-5
cdr3_length: 12
d_call: NA
cdr3_nt: TGTGCCAGCAGTTTAGGGGGTCAGCCCCAGCATTTT
cdr3_aa: CASSLGGQPQHF

clone_size: NA
v_call: TRBV20-1
j_call: TRBJ2-1
cdr3_length: 11
d_call: NA
cdr3_nt: TGCAGTGCTAGACGTGACGGCGAGCAGTTCTTC
cdr3_aa: CSARRDGEQFF

clone_size: NA
v_call: TRBV4-1
j_call: TRBJ2-1
cdr3_length: 11
d_call: NA
cdr3_nt: TGCGCCAGCAGCTCTCGGGGTGAGCAGTTCTTC
cdr3_aa: CASSSRGEQFF

clone_size: NA
v_call: TRBV7-2
j_call: TRBJ2-7
cdr3_length: 17
d_call: TRBD1
cdr3_nt: TGTGCCAGCAGCTTAGTAGGGACAGGGGGGGCGTTCTACGAGCAGTACTTC
cdr3_aa: CASSLVGTGGAFYEQYF

clone_size: NA
v_call: TRBV24-1
j_call: TRBJ2-3
cdr3_length: 16
d_call: NA
cdr3_nt: TGTGCCACCAGTGATTACCAGGGAGTCGCGACAGATACGCAGTATTTT
cdr3_aa: CATSDYQGVATDTQYF

clone_size: NA
v_call: TRBV28
j_call: TRBJ1-2
cdr3_length: 14
d_call: NA
cdr3_nt: TGTGCCAGCAGTGTAGACAGGTTCGGTTATGGCTACACCTTC
cdr3_aa: CASSVDRFGYGYTF

clone_size: NA
v_call: TRBV7-2
j_call: TRBJ2-3
cdr3_length: 14
d_call: NA
cdr3_nt: TGTGCCAGCAGCTTACAGAAGTACACAGATACGCAGTATTTT
cdr3_aa: CASSLQKYTDTQYF

clone_size: NA
v_call: TRBV6-2/TRBV6-3
j_call: TRBJ2-1
cdr3_length: 16
d_call: NA
cdr3_nt: TGTGCCAGCAGTTACTCTCAGGGTTTTCTCTACAATGAGCAGTTCTTC
cdr3_aa: CASSYSQGFLYNEQFF

clone_size: NA
v_call: TRBV7-2
j_call: TRBJ1-2
cdr3_length: 14
d_call: NA
cdr3_nt: TGTGCCAGCAGCTTAGCGACTGAGAGGGTTGGCTACACCTTC
cdr3_aa: CASSLATERVGYTF

clone_size: NA
v_call: TRBV10-3
j_call: TRBJ2-3
cdr3_length: 13
d_call: NA
cdr3_nt: TGTGCCATCAGAAGCCTTAGCACAGATACGCAGTATTTT
cdr3_aa: CAIRSLSTDTQYF

clone_size: NA
v_call: TRBV10-3
j_call: TRBJ2-1
cdr3_length: 12
d_call: NA
cdr3_nt: TGTGCCATCAGTGAGTCAAACAATGAGCAGTTCTTC
cdr3_aa: CAISESNNEQFF

clone_size: NA
v_call: TRBV4-3
j_call: TRBJ1-1
cdr3_length: 13
d_call: NA
cdr3_nt: TGCGCCAGCAGCCAAAAATCGAACACTGAAGCTTTCTTT
cdr3_aa: CASSQKSNTEAFF

clone_size: few
v_call: TRBV24-1
j_call: TRBJ2-3
cdr3_length: 14
d_call: NA
cdr3_nt: TGTGCCACCAAAGGGGGTCTGAACACAGATACGCAGTATTTT
cdr3_aa: CATKGGLNTDTQYF

clone_size: NA
v_call: TRBV6-5
j_call: TRBJ1-2
cdr3_length: 13
d_call: NA
cdr3_nt: TGTGCCAGCAGTCGACAGACGGACTATGGCTACACCTTC
cdr3_aa: CASSRQTDYGYTF

clone_size: NA
v_call: TRBV3-1/TRBV3-2
j_call: TRBJ2-1
cdr3_length: 13
d_call: NA
cdr3_nt: TGTGCCAGCAGCCAGACAGCACGGAATGAGCAGTTCTTC
cdr3_aa: CASSQTARNEQFF

clone_size: NA
v_call: TRBV30
j_call: TRBJ1-6
cdr3_length: 16
d_call: TRBD1
cdr3_nt: TGTGCCTGGACCGCGACAGGGGGCTATTATAATTCACCCCTCCACTTT
cdr3_aa: CAWTATGGYYNSPLHF

clone_size: NA
v_call: TRBV7-2
j_call: TRBJ2-7
cdr3_length: 15
d_call: TRBD2
cdr3_nt: TGTGCCAGCAGCTTAGATCCTAGCGGAGCCTACGAGCAGTACTTC
cdr3_aa: CASSLDPSGAYEQYF